One T cell receptor (beta chain) is described in this entry. The study drew participants aged 18 to 89 years from some 23 US areas. Clinical histories supplied by participants themselves formed the basis of cohort assignment. Recovery meant two consecutive negative NP/OP PCR tests, professional clearance, or resolved symptoms. This specimen belongs to a study of blood T cell repertoires in COVID-19. Across the whole study: T cells, B-cell-depleted T cells, or PBMCs provided the cDNA or gDNA that served as material.

The CDR3 contains 11 residues. The V gene lost 6 bases and the J gene lost 3 bases, with 6 bases spanning the gap. Per the germline V gene, CDR1 is MRHNA and CDR2 is SNTAGT. Here immunoSEQ multiplex PCR was the method, and the copy in TCRdb shows in-frame clones only, minus some. Here the sample spans about 46,000 clones, around 87% being singletons. The material sequenced was PBMCs or T cells enriched from blood (not recorded which). The chain combines TRBV6-4 with TRBJ2-7, with D unresolved. The source is a woman between 45 and 65 years old who had recovered from COVID-19. Written as DNA, the CDR3 is TGTGCCAGCAGCCTCCTCTACGAGCAGTACTTC. It is translated as CASSLLYEQYF.